This T cell receptor (beta chain) is from a study of blood T cells in healthy people across ages. This clonotype was picked up one time. The antigen remains undetermined. Each sample yielded at least 6 million isolated PBMCs. Then a second PCR, running roughly 7 to 11 cycles, was carried out with a sample-barcoded 5' primer and a J-beta primer mix. One entry per CDR3 protein results from TCRdb running MiXCR on the 5' RACE reads. The sample comprises 650,000 to 700,000 distinct CDR3 sequences, approximately 30% of which are singletons, and 15% to 19% rests with the top ten. Study results and caveats: Among T cells, TCR beta diversity per million cells dropped roughly linearly as age rose. Comparison with aged donors showed that long-lived donors had more naive CD4+ cells and higher diversity.

The TCR was taken from a woman older than 75 in good health. Input material: blood.

DNA of the CDR3: TGTGCCAGCGGATCAGGGGGTGGACAGCCCCAGCATTTT. It codes for CASGSGGGQPQHF. The gene calls are TRBV6-1 and TRBJ1-5; TRBD1 matches at 7 bases. The V gene end was trimmed by 8 bases and the J gene end by 7 bases; junction bases not matched to a gene: 8. CDR3 length: 13 residues. The germline gives CDR1 MNHNS, CDR2 SASEGT.